One and the same sample provided the 27 T cell receptor beta chains below, sequenced in a study of siplizumab effects on memory and regulatory T cells. Using immunoSEQ multiplex PCR, the repertoire was profiled, and TCRdb retains in-frame clones only, with some absent. The sample has 100,000 or so clones, roughly 92% seen once. Sequences were obtained from CD4+ T cells sorted from blood. These receptors came from a human donor in good health.

As DNA, the CDR3 is TGTGCCAGCAGCTTGCTTGGAAAGAACACTGAAGCTTTCTTT. It translates to CASSLLGKNTEAFF. The V call is TRBV5-5, the J call TRBJ1-1; D is unresolved. Trimming removed 1 base from V and 1 base from J, with 8 bases in between. CDR1 and CDR2 from the germline V gene are SGHKS and YYEKEE (reference sequence). This CDR3 contains 14 residues. Variable domain in full (rest from reference TRBV5-5 and TRBJ1-1): DAGVTQSPTHLIKTRGQQVTLRCSPISGHKSVSWYQQVLGQGPQFIFQYYEKEERGRGNFPDRFSARQFPNYSSELNVNALLLGDSALYLCASSLLGKNTEAFFGQGTRLTVV.

The chain is built from TRBV30 and TRBJ1-6; TRBD1 is a possible D gene (5 bases). This CDR3 has 13 amino acids. V was cut by 2 bases and J by 6 bases, with 8 bases left in between. CDR1 is GTSNPN, CDR2 SVGIG, per germline (reference sequence). CDR3 in amino acids: CAWSPRGNSPLHF. The CDR3 DNA reads as TGTGCCTGGAGTCCAAGGGGTAATTCACCCCTCCACTTT.

The chain has TRBV19 and TRBJ2-1, with D possibly matching TRBD2 (6 bases). Trimming removed 7 bases from V and 2 bases from J, with 15 bases in between. Germline lookup yields CDR1 LNHDA and CDR2 SQIVND (reference sequence). This CDR3 has 15 amino acids. CDR3 residues: CASKPAGRTYNEQFF. The DNA for the CDR3 is TGTGCCAGTAAACCAGCGGGTAGGACCTACAATGAGCAGTTCTTC.

The chain joins TRBV10-1 to TRBJ2-7; 9 positions match TRBD1. V shed 4 bases and J 4 bases; nucleotides not matched to a gene: 8. This CDR3 spans 15 amino acids. Per germline, CDR1 WNHNN and CDR2 SYGVQD (reference sequence). CDR3 amino acids: CASSGTGTGPYEQYF. Written as DNA, the CDR3 is TGCGCCAGCAGTGGGACCGGGACAGGGCCGTACGAGCAGTACTTC.

This clone was observed once. V and J are TRBV28 and TRBJ2-7; unclear D gene. V lost 5 bases and J 3 bases, leaving 11 bases between the germline ends. Germline CDR1 and CDR2: MDHEN and SYDVKM. This CDR3 contains 13 residues. The CDR3 is CASSPRALYEQYF. Here the CDR3 DNA reads TGTGCCAGCAGTCCTCGGGCCCTCTACGAGCAGTACTTC.

This chain connects TRBV7-6 to TRBJ2-5, with TRBD2 matching 12 bases. The DNA end is a closer match to TRBJ2-7, so the J assignment may be wrong. CDR3 length: 14 residues. Germline V CDR1 and CDR2: SGHVS, FNYEAQ. In nucleotides, the CDR3 is TGTGCCAGCAGCTTTAGACTAGCGGGAGACGAGCAGTACTTC. Translation: CASSFRLAGDEQYF.

The chain employs TRBV28 and TRBJ2-7, with 7 bases that match TRBD2. The CDR3 consists of 12 residues. CDR1 and CDR2 (germline): MDHEN, SYDVKM. V lost 6 bases and J lost 2; bases outside the gene matches: 1. The chain's CDR3 is CASSSGAYEQYF. The CDR3 bases are TGTGCCAGCAGCAGCGGGGCCTACGAGCAGTACTTC.

The chain is built from TRBV6-6 and TRBJ2-1; 7 bases match TRBD1. The ends lost 4 bases at V and 5 bases at J; junction bases unmatched: 8. Germline V gene lookup returns CDR1 MNHNY and CDR2 SVGAGI (reference sequence). The CDR3 loop spans 15 amino acids. This CDR3 reads CASSFGTAKNNEQFF. Here the CDR3 DNA reads TGTGCCAGCAGTTTCGGGACAGCCAAAAACAATGAGCAGTTCTTC.

The gene calls are TRBV27 and TRBJ2-2; 11 bases match TRBD2. The CDR3 has 19 amino acids. The germline CDR1 and CDR2 sequences are MNHEY and SMNVEV (reference sequence). V shed 7 bases and J 8 bases; nucleotides not matched to a gene: 21. The CDR3 protein is CASNPKARLAGTAEGELFF. The CDR3 nucleotides are TGTGCCAGCAACCCGAAAGCCAGACTAGCGGGAACCGCGGAGGGGGAGCTGTTTTTT.

This chain joins TRBV6-6 and TRBJ2-3; 8 bases agree with TRBD2. Germline values: CDR1 MNHNY, CDR2 SVGAGI (reference sequence). Trimming at V came to 5 bases and at J to 9 bases, leaving 10 bases not matched to a gene. The CDR3 runs 14 residues. CDR3 in amino acids: CASSDTTSGSTQYF. CDR3 bases: TGTGCCAGCAGTGACACAACTAGCGGTTCCACGCAGTATTTT.

The V gene is TRBV19, the J gene TRBJ2-7; tentatively, D is TRBD1 (6 bases). The CDR3 extends over 21 amino acids. Germline CDR1 and CDR2: LNHDA and SQIVND (reference sequence). V lost 4 bases, J lost 2 bases, and 33 bases lay in between. CDR3 protein: CASSKPPLRGPRTNYPYEQYF. The DNA of the CDR3 is TGTGCCAGTAGTAAGCCTCCTCTCAGGGGACCCCGGACCAACTACCCCTACGAGCAGTACTTC.

The V and J genes are TRBV2 and TRBJ2-3, with 7 bases fitting TRBD2. CDR1 and CDR2 from the germline V gene are SNHLY and FYNNEI. With V trimmed by 8 bases and J by 5 bases, 7 bases remained unmatched. The CDR3 consists of 13 residues. CDR3 protein: CASGREIVDTQYF. The CDR3 region has the DNA TGTGCCAGCGGGCGGGAGATAGTAGATACGCAGTATTTT.

The chain joins TRBV18 to TRBJ2-3; TRBD1 or TRBD2 may be the D gene (5 bases each). V dropped 0 bases and J dropped 2 bases, with 9 bases sitting between them. This CDR3 spans 15 amino acids. Looked up from germline, CDR1 is KGHSH and CDR2 is LQKENI. The CDR3 is CASSPPGTSTDTQYF. DNA for the CDR3: TGTGCCAGCTCACCACCCGGGACCTCCACAGATACGCAGTATTTT.

This clone was observed once. The chain has TRBV9 and TRBJ2-3; tentative D call: TRBD2 (6 bases). Trimming shortened V by 6 bases and J by 0 bases, and 23 bases separated the two germline ends. Germline values: CDR1 SGDLS, CDR2 YYNGEE. There are 18 residues in the CDR3. The DNA for the CDR3 is TGTGCCAGCACTCGACACGCTCAGCGGGCCGTTAGCACAGATACGCAGTATTTT. This translates into CASTRHAQRAVSTDTQYF.

The chain links TRBV28 to TRBJ1-5, with 8 nucleotides matching TRBD1. V lost 10 bases and J lost 7; bases outside the gene matches: 12. The germline CDR1 and CDR2 sequences are MDHEN and SYDVKM. The CDR3 has 14 amino acids. The CDR3 coding sequence is TGTGCCACCATCCAGGACAGGGTGGACCAGCCCCAGCATTTT. Its translation: CATIQDRVDQPQHF.

The chain recombines TRBV13 with TRBJ2-7; maybe TRBD2 (7 bases). Looked up from germline, CDR1 is PRHDT and CDR2 is FYEKMQ (reference sequence). V lost 1 base to trimming and J lost 6 bases, with 13 bases between them. The CDR3 consists of 14 residues. The CDR3 DNA follows: TGTGCCAGCAGCTTAGAGGGGGGAGGGCCCGAGCAGTACTTC. This translates into CASSLEGGGPEQYF.

The chain links TRBV28 to TRBJ2-1, with 8 bases that match TRBD2. Germline CDR1 and CDR2: MDHEN and SYDVKM. The CDR3 sequence is 18 residues long. The trim removed 5 bases at V and 3 bases at J, leaving 15 bases unmatched. CDR3 residues: CASSSSASGSMGYNEQFF. The CDR3 region has the DNA TGTGCCAGCAGTAGCTCGGCTAGCGGGTCGATGGGCTACAATGAGCAGTTCTTC.

This chain links TRBV7-3 with TRBJ2-3; TRBD2 matches 10 bases. CDR3 length equals 14 residues. Germline V CDR1 and CDR2: SGHTA, FQGTGA. V trimming: 5 bases; J trimming: 6 bases; junction bases outside the gene matches: 5. In DNA form, the CDR3 reads TGTGCCAGCAGCGCGACTAGCGGGTGGGATACGCAGTATTTT. Amino acid sequence: CASSATSGWDTQYF.

The chain has TRBV5-1 and TRBJ2-5; D is uncertain. The V end lost 2 bases, the J end lost 3 bases, and 11 bases lay between the germline ends. The CDR3 length is 14 residues. Germline V gives CDR1 SGHRS, CDR2 YFSETQ. The CDR3 spells CASSFLRPEETQYF. CDR3 nucleotides: TGCGCCAGCAGCTTCCTCCGGCCAGAAGAGACCCAGTACTTC.

Only one count was recorded for this clone. This chain uses TRBV7-9 with TRBJ2-1, with 14 bases that match TRBD2. Germline V gene sequence: CDR1 SEHNR, CDR2 FQNEAQ (reference sequence). Trimming at V came to 2 bases and at J to 2 bases, leaving 2 bases not matched to a gene. There are 17 residues in the CDR3. The CDR3 region is CASSLRTSGRTYNEQFF. The CDR3 DNA reads TGTGCCAGCAGCTTAAGGACTAGCGGGAGGACCTACAATGAGCAGTTCTTC. Drawing the rest from reference TRBV7-9 and TRBJ2-1, the complete variable domain is DTGVSQNPRHKITKRGQNVTFRCDPISEHNRLYWYRQTLGQGPEFLTYFQNEAQLEKSRLLSDRFSAERPKGSFSTLEIQRTEQGDSAMYLCASSLRTSGRTYNEQFFGPGTRLTVL.

This CDR3 reads CATSRAKGLAGGPNTQYF. The CDR3 nucleotides read TGTGCCACCAGCAGAGCCAAAGGACTAGCGGGAGGTCCCAATACGCAGTATTTT. This rearrangement joins TRBV15 to TRBJ2-3; 14 nucleotides match TRBD2. With 1 base clipped from V and 7 bases from J, the junction kept 10 bases outside the gene matches. Germline CDR1 LNHNV, CDR2 YYDKDF (reference sequence). The CDR3 spans 18 residues.

The J gene is TRBJ1-1, the V gene TRBV10-2; D is unclear. This CDR3 has 12 residues. The ends were cut back, 8 bases at V and 2 bases at J, with 9 bases in the middle. The germline V gene encodes CDR1 WSHSY and CDR2 SAAADI. In DNA, the CDR3 is TGCGCCAGCTCCGGTCTTAACACTGAAGCTTTCTTT. Translated, it gives CASSGLNTEAFF.

V and J are TRBV30 and TRBJ2-7, with TRBD1 identical over 8 bases. The germline CDR1 and CDR2 sequences are GTSNPN and SVGIG (reference sequence). V shed 7 bases, J shed 2 bases, and the junction held 4 bases outside the gene matches. The CDR3 has 12 amino acids. The CDR3 DNA is TGTGCCTCGGACAGGGTAACCTACGAGCAGTACTTC. It is translated as CASDRVTYEQYF.

The V and J genes are TRBV5-1 and TRBJ1-2; TRBD1 matches at 7 bases. In germline, CDR1 is SGHRS, CDR2 YFSETQ. J lost 8 bases, V lost 4 bases, and 14 bases had no gene match. The CDR3 has 15 amino acids. The CDR3 DNA sequence: TGCGCCAGCAGCGTTATCCGGGACAGCAAGGCGGGCTACACCTTC. This gives the protein CASSVIRDSKAGYTF.

This chain joins TRBV11-2 and TRBJ1-2; possible D gene TRBD1, 5 bases. CDR3 size: 15 residues. The germline CDR1 and CDR2 sequences are SGHAT and FQNNGV. V dropped 1 base and J dropped 3 bases, with 12 bases sitting between them. CDR3 loop: CASSLVPGGYYGYTF. CDR3 DNA sequence: TGTGCCAGCAGCTTAGTCCCGGGGGGTTACTATGGCTACACCTTC. The full variable domain, in which reference TRBV11-2 and TRBJ1-2 provide the parts outside the CDR3, is EAGVAQSPRYKIIEKRQSVAFWCNPISGHATLYWYQQILGQGPKLLIQFQNNGVVDDSQLPKDRFSAERLKGVDSTLKIQPAKLEDSAVYLCASSLVPGGYYGYTFGSGTRLTVV.

V usage is TRBV2 and J usage is TRBJ2-1; 7 nucleotides line up with TRBD1. Germline V gives CDR1 SNHLY, CDR2 FYNNEI. The CDR3 loop spans 15 amino acids. J gave up 4 bases and V 6 bases, and 9 bases lay outside the gene matches. The CDR3 is CASSETPRGYNEQFF. The CDR3 nucleotides read TGTGCCAGCAGCGAGACTCCCAGGGGGTACAATGAGCAGTTCTTC.

This chain connects TRBV7-3 to TRBJ2-2; D is perhaps TRBD1 (6 bases). CDR1 and CDR2 (germline): SGHTA, FQGTGA. V was shortened by 2 bases and J by 7 bases, with 14 bases between the two germline ends. The CDR3 length is 15 residues. In DNA form, the CDR3 reads TGTGCCAGCAGCTTAGTTCAGGGGCGCGTCGGGGAGCTGTTTTTT. Its protein product is CASSLVQGRVGELFF.